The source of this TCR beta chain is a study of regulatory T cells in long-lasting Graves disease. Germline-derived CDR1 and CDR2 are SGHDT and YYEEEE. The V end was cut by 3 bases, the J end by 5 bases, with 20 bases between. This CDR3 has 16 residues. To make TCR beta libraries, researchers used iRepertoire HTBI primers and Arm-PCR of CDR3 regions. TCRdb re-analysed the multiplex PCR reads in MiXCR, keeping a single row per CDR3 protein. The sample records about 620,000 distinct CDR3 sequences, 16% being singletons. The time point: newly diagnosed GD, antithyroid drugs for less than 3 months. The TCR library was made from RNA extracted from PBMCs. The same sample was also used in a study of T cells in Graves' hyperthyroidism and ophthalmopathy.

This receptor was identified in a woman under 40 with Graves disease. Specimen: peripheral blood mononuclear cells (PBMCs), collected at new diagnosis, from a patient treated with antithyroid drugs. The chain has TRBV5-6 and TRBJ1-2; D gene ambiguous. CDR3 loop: CASSSPTASREYGYTF. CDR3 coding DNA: TGTGCCAGCAGCTCCCCGACGGCCTCTCGGGAGTATGGCTACACCTTC.